This record concerns one T cell receptor beta chain sequence. One end of the junction does not line up with germline, which may come from a read error. No cell sorting was done before RNA was extracted from the tissue. The normal lung tissue was taken more than 3 cm from the tumor edge. Chemotherapy-naive patients with new lung cancer underwent thoracic surgery in China, August–November 2014. The CDR3 is made up of 16 amino acids. CDR1 is SEHNR and CDR2 is FQNEAQ in the germline V gene (reference sequence). This entry is derived from a study of tumor and adjacent non-tumor tissue in lung cancer. As for the study in general: The patients, about nine men and 5 women, were about 30 to 76 with stage I to III disease.

The library came from three nested PCR rounds adapted from ARM-PCR protocols. TCRdb reanalysed the multiplex PCR reads using MiXCR and keeps one entry per CDR3 protein. Of tens of thousands of distinct CDR3 sequences in the sample, less than 75% were seen once. The specimen was distant non-tumor lung tissue. This sequence originates from a woman aged 45-59 years with non-small cell lung cancer. The rearrangement joins TRBV7-9 to TRBJ2-2; the match to TRBD2 covers 14 bases. The CDR3: CASSFGLAGGTGKLLF. CDR3 coding DNA: TGTGCCAGCAGCTTTGGACTAGCGGGAGGTACCGGGAAGCTGTTATTT.